The 23 T cell receptor beta chains presented below share a single source sample, sequenced in a study of CD8 T cells in Susac syndrome. It was with random hexamers that 0.5 to 1 ug RNA was reverse transcribed. TCRdb recomputed calls from the immunoSEQ multiplex PCR reads with MiXCR, one row per CDR3 protein. The sample yields 140,000 to 150,000 distinct CDR3 sequences, around 95% seen once. Sample: CD4+ T cells from PBMCs. These receptor sequences come from a human donor with Susac syndrome.

In this sample, this clonotype turned up once. This chain links TRBV29-1 with TRBJ1-2; 10 bases line up with TRBD1. Germline V gene sequence: CDR1 SQVTM, CDR2 ANQGSEA. CDR3 size: 14 residues. The V and J ends lost 3 bases and 8 bases, in that order; junction bases with no gene match: 9. The DNA of the CDR3 is TGCAGCGTTGATGACAGGGGGCGCTTCGGCGGCTACACCTTC. Translating gives CSVDDRGRFGGYTF.

This clonotype is a singleton in its sample. The rearrangement links TRBV12-3 or TRBV12-4 to TRBJ1-1; D is unclear. Deletions cut 6 bases from V and 0 bases from J, with 14 bases between. The CDR3 extends over 15 amino acids. In DNA, the CDR3 is TGTGCCAGCAGCCCCTCGAGGAGGTTGAACACTGAAGCTTTCTTT. Residues: CASSPSRRLNTEAFF.

The chain is built from TRBV12-3 or TRBV12-4 and TRBJ2-6; D gene uncertain. The CDR3 has 15 amino acids. Trimming left V 6 bases short and J 0 bases short, with 9 bases between. CDR3 nucleotides: TGTGCCAGCAGCTACCCTTCCTCTGGGGCCAACGTCCTGACTTTC. This gives the protein CASSYPSSGANVLTF.

This sequence joins TRBV7-6 and TRBJ2-7; TRBD1 aligns across 9 bases. Germline V lookup: CDR1 SGHVS, CDR2 FNYEAQ. J lost 3 bases, V lost 0 bases, and 6 bases had no gene match. The CDR3 spans 16 residues. CDR3 in amino acids: CASSLATPGQGYEQYF. CDR3 in DNA: TGTGCCAGCAGCTTAGCTACCCCGGGACAGGGCTACGAGCAGTACTTC.

The chain couples TRBV20-1 to TRBJ1-4; no firm D call. Germline loops: CDR1 DFQATT, CDR2 SNEGSKA (reference sequence). V was cut by 3 bases and J by 8 bases, with 7 bases left in between. This CDR3 is 11 amino acids long. CDR3 protein: CSARAAEKLFF. CDR3 DNA sequence: TGCAGTGCTAGGGCCGCAGAAAAACTGTTTTTT.

The chain uses TRBV20-1 and TRBJ2-7, with a weak D call TRBD2 (6 bases). Germline V gene sequence: CDR1 DFQATT, CDR2 SNEGSKA (reference sequence). V lost 2 bases, J lost 0 bases, and 8 bases lay in between. The CDR3 spans 13 residues. This CDR3 reads CSARQDYSYEQYF. The CDR3 DNA is TGCAGTGCTAGACAGGACTACTCCTACGAGCAGTACTTC.

This sequence joins TRBV3-1 and TRBJ2-7; D may be TRBD2 (5 bases). V lost 1 base, J lost 6 bases, and 7 bases lay in between. Germline V gene data show CDR1 as LGHDT and CDR2 as YNNKEL (reference sequence). The CDR3 is 12 amino acids. The CDR3 DNA reads TGTGCCAGCAGCCAAGTTCGGGGCGAGCAGTACTTC. Translating gives CASSQVRGEQYF.

The DNA of the CDR3 is TGTGCCAGCAGTTACGTGGTTGGTGAAAAACTGTTTTTT. It is translated as CASSYVVGEKLFF. The chain employs TRBV6-5 and TRBJ1-4; D unresolved. There are 13 residues in the CDR3. V was trimmed by 2 bases and J by 7 bases, leaving 8 bases between them. The germline V gene has CDR1 MNHEY and CDR2 SVGAGI.

This chain joins TRBV20-1 and TRBJ1-2; the D gene is possibly TRBD1 (5 bases). The CDR3 length is 14 residues. Germline V gene lookup returns CDR1 DFQATT and CDR2 SNEGSKA (reference sequence). Trimming left V 3 bases short and J 1 base short, with 12 bases between. CDR3 nucleotides: TGCAGTGCTAGCGGGGGGGTTATTAACTATGGCTACACCTTC. It translates to CSASGGVINYGYTF.

The chain recombines TRBV6-2 or TRBV6-3 with TRBJ1-5; D is perhaps TRBD1 (5 bases). This CDR3 comprises 14 residues. The germline gives CDR1 MNHEY, CDR2 SVGEGT. The ends were cut back, 7 bases at V and 4 bases at J, with 14 bases in the middle. CDR3 region: CASNPLDSNQPQHF. CDR3 DNA: TGTGCCAGCAACCCGCTCGACAGTAATCAGCCCCAGCATTTT.

V gene TRBV12-3 or TRBV12-4 combines with J gene TRBJ1-4; D is unresolved. Trimming removed 6 bases from V and 8 bases from J, with 22 bases in between. This CDR3 spans 16 amino acids. CDR3 region: CASRPGATGQPEKLFF. CDR3 DNA sequence: TGTGCCAGCAGACCGGGAGCGACGGGCCAACCGGAAAAACTGTTTTTT.

The V and J genes are TRBV24-1 and TRBJ2-5; no definite D call. The CDR3 sequence is 13 residues long. Germline V gene lookup returns CDR1 KGHDR and CDR2 SFDVKD. The germline V and J ends were trimmed by 4 bases and 2 bases, with 7 bases remaining between them. CDR3 protein: CATSERFQETQYF. The CDR3 nucleotides are TGTGCCACCAGTGAGCGGTTTCAAGAGACCCAGTACTTC.

The chain joins TRBV6-6 to TRBJ2-5; D is undetermined. The CDR3 contains 12 residues. The V end lost 6 bases, the J end lost 5 bases, and 10 bases lay between the germline ends. Germline-derived CDR1 and CDR2 are MNHNY and SVGAGI (reference sequence). CDR3 residues: CASSPLRETQYF. CDR3 nucleotide sequence: TGTGCCAGCAGCCCTCTTCGGGAGACCCAGTACTTC.

This sequence joins TRBV9 and TRBJ2-3; the match to TRBD1 covers 10 bases. This CDR3 is built from 15 residues. The J segment lost 0 bases and the V segment lost 6 bases, leaving 4 bases of the junction unmatched. The V gene's germline CDR1 is SGDLS and CDR2 YYNGEE. For the CDR3, the DNA is TGTGCCAGCACCTGGGACAGGGGAAGCACAGATACGCAGTATTTT. As protein: CASTWDRGSTDTQYF.

The gene calls are TRBV5-1 and TRBJ2-1; D is undetermined. Germline loops: CDR1 SGHRS, CDR2 YFSETQ. The CDR3 length is 14 residues. Trimming cost V 0 bases and J 8 bases, with 12 bases left between them. CDR3 sequence reads: CASSLVVGSHEQFF. The CDR3 DNA sequence: TGCGCCAGCAGCTTGGTGGTGGGTAGCCATGAGCAGTTCTTC.

The chain couples TRBV5-6 to TRBJ1-1; D is ambiguous. This CDR3 has 14 residues. Deletions cut 2 bases from V and 5 bases from J, with 13 bases between. The germline V gene has CDR1 SGHDT and CDR2 YYEEEE. The CDR3 region has the DNA TGTGCCAGCAGCTTCGCCGGCGGGAGAACTGAAGCTTTCTTT. This sequence encodes CASSFAGGRTEAFF.

The rearrangement joins TRBV20-1 to TRBJ2-2; 11 bases are a match to TRBD2. J gave up 6 bases and V 5 bases, and 11 bases lay outside the gene matches. In germline, CDR1 is DFQATT, CDR2 SNEGSKA (reference sequence). There are 16 residues in the CDR3. In DNA form, the CDR3 reads TGCAGTGCTCCTTTCGGTAGCGGGAGGGCGGCCGGGGAGCTGTTTTTT. Its translation is CSAPFGSGRAAGELFF.

The chain links TRBV10-1 to TRBJ2-2, with 11 bases matching TRBD1. CDR1 WNHNN and CDR2 SYGVQD come from the germline V gene (reference sequence). The CDR3 totals 14 residues. The J segment lost 7 bases and the V segment lost 6 bases, leaving 4 bases of the junction unmatched. CDR3 in amino acids: CASRDRGLGGELFF. The CDR3 bases are TGCGCCAGCAGGGACAGGGGGCTTGGCGGGGAGCTGTTTTTT.

This chain joins TRBV29-1 and TRBJ1-1; 9 bases agree with TRBD1. The CDR3 consists of 13 residues. The J segment lost 2 bases and the V segment lost 7 bases, leaving 5 bases of the junction unmatched. CDR1 SQVTM and CDR2 ANQGSEA come from the germline V gene. The CDR3 nucleotides read TGCAGCGCGGACAGGGGAATAAACACTGAAGCTTTCTTT. This sequence encodes CSADRGINTEAFF.

The rearrangement joins TRBV28 to TRBJ2-7; TRBD1 is a possible D gene (6 bases). Germline lookup yields CDR1 MDHEN and CDR2 SYDVKM. The CDR3 has 14 residues. Between the trimmed V and J ends, which lost 7 bases and 2 bases, there was a span of 15 bases. The CDR3 spells CASISWGQAYEQYF. CDR3 DNA sequence: TGTGCCAGCATATCCTGGGGGCAAGCCTACGAGCAGTACTTC.

The chain couples TRBV5-6 to TRBJ1-4; TRBD1 matches 7 bases. CDR3 length: 15 residues. Germline trimming cut 7 bases from V and 7 bases from J; bases unmatched to any gene: 13. The germline V gene has CDR1 SGHDT and CDR2 YYEEEE. The CDR3 reads CASGSSRGLGEKLFF. Here the CDR3 DNA reads TGTGCCAGCGGGTCTTCCAGGGGGTTGGGTGAAAAACTGTTTTTT.

The V gene is TRBV24-1, the J gene TRBJ2-5; 13 bases are a match to TRBD2. The CDR3 sequence is 20 residues long. V was clipped by 3 bases and J by 0 bases; unmatched bases: 12. The V gene's germline CDR1 is KGHDR and CDR2 SFDVKD. The CDR3 DNA follows: TGTGCCACCAGTGATGACCCCAGGACTAGCGGGAGAACTTACCAAGAGACCCAGTACTTC. Residues: CATSDDPRTSGRTYQETQYF.

The chain carries TRBV2 and TRBJ2-5; TRBD2 is a possible D gene (6 bases). The CDR3 spans 11 residues. The germline V gene encodes CDR1 SNHLY and CDR2 FYNNEI. Trimming removed 8 bases at V and 3 bases at J, with 7 bases between. CDR3 protein: CASGEEETQYF. In nucleotides, the CDR3 is TGTGCCAGCGGGGAGGAAGAGACCCAGTACTTC.